This entry lists 12 T cell receptor beta chains sequenced from one sample in a study of T cell repertoires in cytomegalovirus infection. TCRdb re-analysed the reads in MiXCR, keeping a single row per CDR3 protein. The data hold about 230,000 distinct CDR3 sequences, with 6.5% observed a single time. Sequencing was carried out using PBMCs. The receptor set was obtained from a human donor in good health (CMV status not recorded). Some clones in this sample may be carry-over from other donors' samples.

This clonotype has a count of ten or more. The rearrangement joins TRBV20-1 to TRBJ1-5, with a weak D call TRBD1 (5 bases). Trimming took 1 base from V and 5 from J, leaving 12 bases between them. Germline CDR1 is DFQATT and CDR2 is SNEGSKA (reference sequence). The CDR3 is 14 amino acids. CDR3: CSARVGGAHQPQHF. In nucleotides, the CDR3 is TGCAGTGCTAGAGTGGGCGGGGCACATCAGCCCCAGCATTTT.

The V call is TRBV5-5, the J call TRBJ1-1; unclear D gene. The CDR3 runs 14 residues. The germline V gene encodes CDR1 SGHKS and CDR2 YYEKEE (reference sequence). Trimming pared 1 base from V and 8 bases from J, leaving 15 bases between. In nucleotides, the CDR3 is TGTGCCAGCAGCTTGCGGACGGGGAATGGGGAAGCTTTCTTT. Its protein is CASSLRTGNGEAFF.

This clonotype was seen repeatedly, ten times or more. The chain is built from TRBV7-3 and TRBJ1-2, with 9 positions matching TRBD1. Germline CDR1 SGHTA, CDR2 FQGTGA. There are 16 residues in the CDR3. Germline trimming cut 4 bases from V and 0 bases from J; bases unmatched to any gene: 6. In nucleotides, the CDR3 is TGTGCCAGCAGCTCCGGGGGGGACAGGGCTAACTATGGCTACACCTTC. Translation gives CASSSGGDRANYGYTF.

The chain links TRBV3-1 to TRBJ2-6; weak D call: TRBD2 (6 bases). The CDR3 runs 16 residues. Deletions cut 3 bases from V and 0 bases from J, with 9 bases between. CDR1 is LGHDT, CDR2 YNNKEL, per germline (reference sequence). The CDR3 sequence is CASSQGLFSGANVLTF. CDR3 nucleotides: TGTGCCAGCAGCCAGGGACTTTTCTCTGGGGCCAACGTCCTGACTTTC.

The chain employs TRBV12-3 or TRBV12-4 and TRBJ2-2, with 9 bases aligning to TRBD1. J lost 4 bases, V lost 5 bases, and 20 bases had no gene match. This CDR3 contains 20 residues. This chain's CDR3 is CASSTTLTGGFMGSTGELFF. The DNA of the CDR3 is TGTGCCAGCAGTACCACCTTGACAGGGGGTTTTATGGGAAGCACCGGGGAGCTGTTTTTT.

In its sample, this clonotype was seen many times. The chain combines TRBV7-2 with TRBJ2-7; 7 bases agree with TRBD1. V was pared by 5 bases and J by 2 bases, with 3 bases of the junction left unmatched. The germline V gene has CDR1 SGHTA and CDR2 FQGNSA. The CDR3 is 13 amino acids. Here the CDR3 reads CASSPGGPYEQYF. The CDR3 DNA reads TGTGCCAGCAGCCCAGGGGGTCCCTACGAGCAGTACTTC.

This clonotype was recorded many times. The chain joins TRBV29-1 to TRBJ2-1; D is unresolved. CDR1 and CDR2 (germline): SQVTM, ANQGSEA. Trimming removed 8 bases at V and 0 bases at J, with 14 bases between. This CDR3 region has 14 residues. CDR3 in DNA: TGCAGCTCAGATCTCTCGAGCTCCTACAATGAGCAGTTCTTC. Its protein product is CSSDLSSSYNEQFF.

This clonotype was seen a few times. V is TRBV20-1 and J is TRBJ1-5; 8 bases fit TRBD1. CDR1 and CDR2 (germline): DFQATT, SNEGSKA (reference sequence). Trimming cost V 5 bases and J 0 bases; bases outside gene matches: 12. This CDR3 has 17 residues. The CDR3 nucleotides read TGCAGTGCTTACCCATCAGGGGGCGACCTTAGCAATCAGCCCCAGCATTTT. Translating it yields CSAYPSGGDLSNQPQHF.

This clonotype appeared many times. This chain connects TRBV6-5 to TRBJ1-2, with D possibly being TRBD1 (5 bases). Trimming removed 3 bases from V and 6 bases from J, with 11 bases in between. Germline V lookup: CDR1 MNHEY, CDR2 SVGAGI. The CDR3 sequence is 13 residues long. The CDR3 loop is CASSYPGENGYTF. The CDR3 nucleotides are TGTGCCAGCAGTTATCCGGGGGAGAATGGCTACACCTTC.

Many counts were recorded for this clonotype. The J gene is TRBJ2-7, the V gene TRBV20-1; a weak D match, TRBD2 (5 bases). Looked up from germline, CDR1 is DFQATT and CDR2 is SNEGSKA (reference sequence). V lost 6 bases, J lost 3 bases, and 18 bases lay in between. The CDR3 runs 14 residues. The CDR3 is CSAHIVGDGYEQYF. Written as DNA, the CDR3 is TGCAGTGCACATATCGTCGGGGATGGCTACGAGCAGTACTTC.

The gene calls are TRBV10-3 and TRBJ2-5; 14 bases match TRBD2. From germline, CDR1 is ENHRY and CDR2 SYGVKD. V was clipped by 3 bases and J by 4 bases; unmatched bases: 16. CDR3 length equals 20 residues. CDR3 protein: CAISDTPRLAGGQHGETQYF. CDR3 DNA: TGTGCCATCAGTGACACCCCCAGACTAGCGGGGGGGCAACACGGAGAGACCCAGTACTTC.

This clonotype showed up many times. The rearrangement links TRBV5-1 to TRBJ2-1; perhaps TRBD1 as D (6 bases). This CDR3 has 14 residues. Germline V gene lookup returns CDR1 SGHRS and CDR2 YFSETQ. Trimming removed 0 bases at V and 8 bases at J, with 12 bases between. The CDR3 loop reads CASSLVTGNDEQFF. The CDR3 DNA reads TGCGCCAGCAGCTTGGTTACAGGGAACGATGAGCAGTTCTTC.